These 20 T cell receptor beta chains originate from one sample sequenced in a study of T cells in women clearing cervical HPV infection. The protocol was immunoSEQ multiplex PCR, while the TCRdb copy is restricted to in-frame clones and leaves out a portion. The listing records 20,000 to 25,000 clones. Sequences were obtained from blood buffy coat. Source of these receptors: a woman between 18 and 70 years old with a cervical HPV16 infection that either progressed to CIN3+ or cleared (not recorded which).

For this clone: The CDR3 end is not reached by the read, which stops 3 residues before it; the germline J gene fills it in. The V call is TRBV7-6, the J call TRBJ2-7, with D possibly TRBD1 on 7 matching bases. Germline CDR1 and CDR2: SGHVS and FNYEAQ. Trimming shortened V by 1 base and J by 3 bases, and 16 bases separated the two germline ends. The CDR3 totals 16 residues. Here the CDR3 reads CASSLEAGGGGYEQYF. The part of the CDR3 DNA that was read is TGTGCCAGCAGCTTAGAAGCAGGGGGAGGCGGCTACGAG.

A remark on this clone: The read terminates 3 residues before the CDR3 end, so the remaining end is supplied by the germline J gene. This chain connects TRBV6-1 to TRBJ1-5; 8 nucleotides line up with TRBD1. CDR1 is MNHNS and CDR2 is SASEGT in the germline V gene. The CDR3 runs 15 residues. The junction had 7 bases not matched to a gene; V was cut back by 3 bases and J by 6 bases. CDR3 loop: CASSELMTGVQPQHF. The sequenced part of the CDR3 DNA is TGTGCCAGCAGTGAGCTCATGACAGGGGTTCAGCCC.

Notes on this clone: The read gets to within 3 residues of the CDR3 end, and the germline J gene fills in the rest. V usage is TRBV6-2 or TRBV6-3 and J usage is TRBJ1-5, with a possible D match to TRBD1 (6 bases). The CDR3 is made up of 16 amino acids. Trimming shortened V by 6 bases and J by 0 bases, and 15 bases separated the two germline ends. Germline V gene lookup returns CDR1 MNHEY and CDR2 SVGEGT. Incomplete CDR3 DNA: TGTGCCAGCAGCCGGGGGGGGGCTTATAGCAATCAGCCC. This sequence encodes CASSRGGAYSNQP. The full CDR3 sequence reads CASSRGGAYSNQPQHF.

For this clone: The read comes to an end 3 residues before the CDR3 does, leaving the germline J gene to fill in the end. The chain joins TRBV10-3 to TRBJ1-5; 8 nucleotides agree with TRBD1. CDR1 is ENHRY, CDR2 SYGVKD, per germline. The CDR3 length is 13 residues. Trimming at V came to 8 bases and at J to 3 bases, leaving 3 bases not matched to a gene. The sequenced part of the CDR3 DNA is TGTGCCATCCAGGACAGGGACAATCAGCCC. Its translation: CAIQDRDNQP. The complete CDR3 sequence is CAIQDRDNQPQHF.

In the case of this clone: The CDR3 end lies 3 residues beyond the end of the read and is filled in from the germline J gene. The rearrangement uses TRBV2 and TRBJ2-1; possibly TRBD2 for D (5 bases). Trimming removed 8 bases at V and 9 bases at J, with 11 bases between. The CDR3 has 11 amino acids. CDR1 and CDR2 from the germline V gene are SNHLY and FYNNEI. The CDR3 sequence is CASDAGGEQFF. The sequenced CDR3 bases are TGTGCCAGCGATGCGGGTGGTGAG.

Concerning this clone itself: The read ends 3 residues shy of where the CDR3 ends; the end is completed using the germline J gene. The genes are TRBV2 and TRBJ1-1; D perhaps matches TRBD1 (5 bases). This CDR3 is 11 amino acids long. V shed 8 bases and J shed 7 bases, with 11 bases lying between them. Germline lookup yields CDR1 SNHLY and CDR2 FYNNEI. This CDR3 is CASSRRGEAFF. The sequenced CDR3 bases are TGTGCCAGCTCTCGGAGGGGTGAA.

To note about this clone: The read comes to an end 3 residues before the CDR3 does, leaving the germline J gene to fill in the end. The chain carries TRBV6-4 and TRBJ1-2; 11 bases align to TRBD1. Germline V gives CDR1 MRHNA, CDR2 SNTAGT. This CDR3 has 14 residues. J lost 6 bases, V lost 6 bases, and 6 bases had no gene match. The part of the CDR3 DNA that was read is TGTGCCAGCAGCGAACGGACAGGGGGCGATGGC. Amino acids: CASSERTGGDG. The whole CDR3 sequence reads CASSERTGGDGYTF.

A note on this clone: The read terminates 3 residues before the CDR3 end, so the remaining end is supplied by the germline J gene. The J gene is TRBJ2-7, the V gene TRBV19; TRBD2 aligns across 10 bases. The junction had 12 bases not matched to a gene; V was cut back by 3 bases and J by 4 bases. The CDR3 totals 17 residues. Germline V CDR1 and CDR2: LNHDA, SQIVND (reference sequence). CDR3 loop: CASSMVELAGILYEQYF. CDR3 DNA, as far as it was read: TGTGCCAGTAGTATGGTAGAACTAGCGGGAATTCTTTACGAG.

Notes on this clone: Sequencing ends 3 residues short of the CDR3 end; the germline J gene provides the rest. The chain joins TRBV30 to TRBJ1-1; 7 nucleotides agree with TRBD1. Germline CDR1 is GTSNPN and CDR2 is SVGIG (reference sequence). This CDR3 spans 12 amino acids. J lost 6 bases, V lost 5 bases, and 6 bases had no gene match. Partial CDR3 DNA: TGTGCCTGGGGGAGGACAGGCCCTGAA. It yields the protein CAWGRTGPE. The full CDR3 reads CAWGRTGPEAFF.

As concerns this clone: The CDR3 is cut off 3 residues early in the read; its end comes from the germline J gene. This chain joins TRBV11-2 and TRBJ2-1; a possible D gene is TRBD2 (7 bases). Trimming removed 1 base from V and 7 bases from J, with 14 bases in between. Germline CDR1 SGHAT, CDR2 FQNNGV. The CDR3 loop spans 15 amino acids. The sequenced part of the CDR3 DNA is TGTGCCAGCAGCTTAGGTAGGGGGGGGTGGAATGAG. This gives the protein CASSLGRGGWNE. In full, the CDR3 reads CASSLGRGGWNEQFF.

A note on this clone: The read terminates 3 residues before the CDR3 end, so the remaining end is supplied by the germline J gene. V usage is TRBV6-2 or TRBV6-3 and J usage is TRBJ2-1, with TRBD1 matching 8 bases. Trimming at V came to 6 bases and at J to 6 bases, leaving 7 bases not matched to a gene. CDR1 MNHEY and CDR2 SVGEGT come from the germline V gene. CDR3 length: 14 amino acids. The chain's CDR3 is CASRQDRGPNEQFF. Incomplete CDR3 DNA: TGTGCCAGCAGACAAGACAGGGGTCCCAATGAG.

Note on this clone: The read terminates 3 residues ahead of where the CDR3 ends, so the germline J gene completes it. This rearrangement joins TRBV20-1 to TRBJ1-2; tentatively, D is TRBD1 (6 bases). The germline gives CDR1 DFQATT, CDR2 SNEGSKA (reference sequence). The CDR3 totals 12 residues. Trimming stripped 1 base from V and 3 bases from J, with 6 bases between. The sequenced part of the CDR3 DNA is TGCAGTGCTAGAGGACAGGACTATGGC. This gives the protein CSARGQDYG. The CDR3 reads in full as CSARGQDYGYTF.

Of note for this clone: The missing CDR3 end, 3 residues past where the read stops, is filled in from the germline J gene. This sample includes further DNA sequences coding for the same CDR3. This chain joins TRBV7-8 and TRBJ1-1; 9 bases match TRBD1. CDR1 and CDR2 from the germline V gene are SGHVS and FQNEAQ. V trimming: 6 bases; J trimming: 5 bases; junction bases outside the gene matches: 4. This CDR3 spans 13 amino acids. CDR3: CASSQDRGTEAFF. Partial CDR3 DNA: TGTGCCAGCAGTCAGGACAGGGGTACTGAA. Looking up the rest from reference TRBV7-8 and TRBJ1-1 gives the full variable domain: GAGVSQSPRYKVAKRGQDVALRCDPISGHVSLFWYQQALGQGPEFLTYFQNEAQLDKSGLPSDRFFAERPEGSVSTLKIQRTQQEDSAVYLCASSQDRGTEAFFGQGTRLTVV.

Details on this clone: The read ends 3 residues before the CDR3 terminus; that terminus is restored from the germline J gene. This rearrangement joins TRBV5-4 to TRBJ2-3; D might be TRBD1 (6 bases). CDR1 is SGHNT and CDR2 is YYREEE in the germline V gene (reference sequence). This CDR3 spans 15 amino acids. V lost 7 bases and J lost 3, with 18 bases in between. The DNA read from the CDR3 is TGTGCCAGCGTTAAAATGGGAGACAGGACAGATACG. Translating gives CASVKMGDRTDT. In full, the CDR3 is CASVKMGDRTDTQYF.

As for this clone: The CDR3 end falls 3 residues outside the read, so it is completed with the germline J gene. This chain links TRBV5-1 with TRBJ2-5, with D possibly TRBD2 on 5 matching bases. The V gene lost 3 bases and the J gene lost 1 base, with 13 bases spanning the gap. CDR1 SGHRS and CDR2 YFSETQ come from the germline V gene. This CDR3 is 15 amino acids long. The CDR3 loop reads CASSSQTGSQETQYF. CDR3 DNA, as far as it was read: TGCGCCAGCAGCTCCCAGACGGGGAGCCAAGAGACC.

On this clone: The CDR3 end lies 3 residues beyond the end of the read and is filled in from the germline J gene. The rearrangement links TRBV7-6 to TRBJ2-1, with 8 bases aligning to TRBD2. The V gene's germline CDR1 is SGHVS and CDR2 FNYEAQ. The CDR3 consists of 16 residues. Trimming removed 5 bases from V and 5 bases from J; junction bases left unmatched: 11. The CDR3 DNA, read in part, is TGTGCCAGCAGCCTCCGGGCTAGCGGGTTTAACAATGAG. Its protein product is CASSLRASGFNNE. The entire CDR3 is CASSLRASGFNNEQFF.

Partial CDR3 DNA: TGTGCCTGGAGTTTGCGGGGCCGCACAGATACG. Translated, it gives CAWSLRGRTDT. The entire CDR3 protein reads CAWSLRGRTDTQYF. V and J are TRBV30 and TRBJ2-3; tentative D call: TRBD2 (6 bases). Sequencing ends 3 residues short of the CDR3 end; the germline J gene provides the rest. Germline loops: CDR1 GTSNPN, CDR2 SVGIG (reference sequence). The CDR3 runs to 14 residues. V shed 2 bases and J shed 1 base, with 10 bases lying between them.

About this clone: Sequencing ends 3 residues short of the CDR3 end; the germline J gene provides the rest. The gene calls are TRBV2 and TRBJ1-4; 7 bases are a match to TRBD1. Germline assignment: CDR1 SNHLY and CDR2 FYNNEI. The CDR3 extends over 16 amino acids. V trimming: 7 bases; J trimming: 3 bases; junction bases outside the gene matches: 11. CDR3 bases read: TGTGCCAGCAACGAAGGGGGCTGGGGACCTAATGAAAAA. The encoded protein is CASNEGGWGPNEK. The whole CDR3 protein is CASNEGGWGPNEKLFF.

Of note for this clone: The read halts 3 residues ahead of the CDR3 end, with the missing end drawn from the germline J gene. This rearrangement joins TRBV5-1 to TRBJ2-5; TRBD2 might be the D (5 bases). The CDR3 consists of 15 residues. V was pared by 0 bases and J by 2 bases, with 11 bases between. The germline V gene encodes CDR1 SGHRS and CDR2 YFSETQ. Here the CDR3 reads CASSLAGWAQETQYF. CDR3 bases read: TGCGCCAGCAGCTTGGCGGGGTGGGCGCAAGAGACC.

CDR3 residues: CASRGSNQPQHF. The part of the CDR3 DNA that was read is TGTGCCAGTAGAGGGAGCAATCAGCCC. This chain links TRBV19 with TRBJ1-5; D is uncertain. The missing CDR3 end, 3 residues past where the read stops, is filled in from the germline J gene. V lost 6 bases and J lost 1, with 4 bases in between. The CDR3 consists of 12 residues. Germline V gene data show CDR1 as LNHDA and CDR2 as SQIVND (reference sequence).